The 11 T cell receptor beta chains reported below all come from one sample, sequenced in a study of cytomegalovirus exposure and HLA in healthy donors. PCR primers comprised 60 Vbeta and 13 Jbeta primers. TCRdb keeps only in-frame clones here, not all; method: immunoSEQ multiplex PCR. The sample includes about 180,000 clones, roughly 80% of them seen just once. The sample consisted of PBMCs. All receptors come from a male donor in good health and CMV-seronegative.

The chain couples TRBV6-6 to TRBJ1-5, with a weak D call TRBD1 (6 bases). This CDR3 contains 14 residues. Trimming stripped 7 bases from V and 0 bases from J, with 10 bases between. Germline V lookup: CDR1 MNHNY, CDR2 SVGAGI (reference sequence). The CDR3 reads CASKGQNSNQPQHF. The CDR3 DNA is TGTGCCAGCAAGGGACAAAATAGCAATCAGCCCCAGCATTTT.

This clone was counted a single time. This chain joins TRBV18 and TRBJ2-1, with D possibly matching TRBD2 (5 bases). Germline CDR1 is KGHSH and CDR2 is LQKENI. Trimming removed 1 base from V and 5 bases from J, with 9 bases in between. This CDR3 is 14 amino acids long. The CDR3 DNA reads TGTGCCAGCTCACCACAGGACTCTAACAATGAGCAGTTCTTC. Its translation is CASSPQDSNNEQFF.

This chain joins TRBV28 and TRBJ2-7; perhaps TRBD2 as D (7 bases). Trimming stripped 6 bases from V and 1 base from J, with 16 bases between. Germline V gene data show CDR1 as MDHEN and CDR2 as SYDVKM. CDR3 length: 15 amino acids. For the CDR3, the DNA is TGTGCCAGCAGAGATCGAGGGGGGGGATCCTACGAGCAGTACTTC. Translating it yields CASRDRGGGSYEQYF.

V is TRBV20-1 and J is TRBJ2-5, with D unclear. Germline-derived CDR1 and CDR2 are DFQATT and SNEGSKA (reference sequence). The CDR3 sequence is 10 residues long. The CDR3 DNA reads TGCAGCCCGCCCGGAGAGACCCAGTACTTC. Amino acids: CSPPGETQYF.

The chain is built from TRBV5-1 and TRBJ2-2; D not resolved. The CDR3 runs 12 residues. V was cut by 5 bases and J by 0 bases, with 2 bases left in between. Germline V lookup: CDR1 SGHRS, CDR2 YFSETQ. CDR3 amino acids: CASSTNTGELFF. The CDR3 DNA reads as TGCGCCAGCAGTACGAACACCGGGGAGCTGTTTTTT.

Notes on this clone: The same CDR3 arises from other DNA sequences in this sample as well. This rearrangement joins TRBV20-1 to TRBJ2-7, with TRBD2 as a possible D gene (5 bases). The CDR3 totals 11 residues. Germline V lookup: CDR1 DFQATT, CDR2 SNEGSKA (reference sequence). Between the trimmed V and J ends, which lost 6 bases and 2 bases, there was a span of 8 bases. The CDR3 DNA follows: TGCAGTGCCAGACTAACCTACGAGCAGTACTTC. This gives the protein CSARLTYEQYF.

This clone was recorded a few times. The chain carries TRBV7-9 and TRBJ1-5; maybe TRBD1 (5 bases). V was shortened by 3 bases and J by 7 bases, with 7 bases between the two germline ends. Germline values: CDR1 SEHNR, CDR2 FQNEAQ (reference sequence). This CDR3 has 12 amino acids. CDR3 sequence: CASSFQGQPQHF. The DNA of the CDR3 is TGTGCCAGCAGCTTCCAGGGACAGCCCCAGCATTTT.

The count of this clone is one. V is TRBV11-1 and J is TRBJ2-1, with 8 nucleotides matching TRBD1. After removal of 6 bases from V and 3 bases from J, the junction contained 10 bases not matched to a gene. CDR1 is SGHAT, CDR2 FQDESV, per germline (reference sequence). The CDR3 contains 16 residues. In DNA form, the CDR3 reads TGTGCCAGCAGTCATGGCGGGGACAGGTACTACAATGAGCAGTTCTTC. It yields the protein CASSHGGDRYYNEQFF.

The CDR3 reads CASSQVDSQHEQYF. The DNA of the CDR3 is TGCGCCAGCAGCCAAGTGGACAGTCAGCACGAGCAGTACTTC. The chain is built from TRBV4-1 and TRBJ2-7, with D perhaps matching TRBD1 (6 bases). The germline V gene encodes CDR1 MGHRA and CDR2 YSYEKL. With 1 base removed from V and 5 bases from J, the gap between germline ends came to 12 bases. This CDR3 contains 14 residues.

The V call is TRBV4-3, the J call TRBJ2-7, with D perhaps TRBD2 (6 bases). This CDR3 has 16 amino acids. V lost 1 base to trimming and J lost 2 bases, with 15 bases between them. CDR1 is LGHNA, CDR2 YSLEER, per germline. CDR3 amino acids: CASSQVLGGSTYEQYF. For the CDR3, the DNA is TGCGCCAGCAGCCAAGTTTTGGGGGGTAGTACCTACGAGCAGTACTTC.

This clone appeared a few times. This chain links TRBV5-1 with TRBJ1-1; tentative D call: TRBD1 (5 bases). The CDR3 runs to 14 residues. V lost 0 bases to trimming and J lost 2 bases, with 8 bases between them. Germline V gene sequence: CDR1 SGHRS, CDR2 YFSETQ. For the CDR3, the DNA is TGCGCCAGCAGCTTGGGGACACTTAACACTGAAGCTTTCTTT. It encodes CASSLGTLNTEAFF.